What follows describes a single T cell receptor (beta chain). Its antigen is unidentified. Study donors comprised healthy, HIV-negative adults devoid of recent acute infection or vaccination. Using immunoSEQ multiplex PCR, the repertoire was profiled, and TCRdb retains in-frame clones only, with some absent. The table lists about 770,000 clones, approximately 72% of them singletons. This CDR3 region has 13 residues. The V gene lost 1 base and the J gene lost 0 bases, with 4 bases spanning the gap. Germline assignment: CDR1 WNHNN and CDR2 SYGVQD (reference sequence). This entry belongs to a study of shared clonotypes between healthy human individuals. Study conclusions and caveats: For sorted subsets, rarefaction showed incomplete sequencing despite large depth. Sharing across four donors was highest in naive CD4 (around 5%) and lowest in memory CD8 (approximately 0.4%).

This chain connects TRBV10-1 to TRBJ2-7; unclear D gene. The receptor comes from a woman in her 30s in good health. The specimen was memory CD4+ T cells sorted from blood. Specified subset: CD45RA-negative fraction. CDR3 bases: TGCGCCAGCAGTGAGTACGTCTCCTACGAGCAGTACTTC. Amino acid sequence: CASSEYVSYEQYF.